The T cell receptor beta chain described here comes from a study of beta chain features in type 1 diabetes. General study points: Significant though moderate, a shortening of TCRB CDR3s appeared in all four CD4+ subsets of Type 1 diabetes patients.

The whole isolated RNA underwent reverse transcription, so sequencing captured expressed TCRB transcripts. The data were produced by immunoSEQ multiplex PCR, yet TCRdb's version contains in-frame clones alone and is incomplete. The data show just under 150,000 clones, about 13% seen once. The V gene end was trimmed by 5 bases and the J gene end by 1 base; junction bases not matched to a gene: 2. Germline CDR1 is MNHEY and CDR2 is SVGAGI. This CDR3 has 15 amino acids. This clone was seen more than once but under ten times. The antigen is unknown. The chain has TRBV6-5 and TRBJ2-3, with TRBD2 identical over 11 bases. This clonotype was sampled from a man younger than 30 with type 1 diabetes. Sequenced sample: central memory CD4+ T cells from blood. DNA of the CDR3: TGTGCCAGCAGTAAACTAGCGGGGGGCACAGATACGCAGTATTTT. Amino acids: CASSKLAGGTDTQYF.